This TCR beta chain came from a study of regulatory T cells in long-lasting Graves disease. This clonotype was seen repeatedly, ten times or more. A read error may produce the germline difference seen at one junction end. According to the study, TCR beta libraries were built with iRepertoire HTBI primers and CDR3-region Arm-PCR. TCRdb reanalysed the multiplex PCR reads using MiXCR and keeps one entry per CDR3 protein. This sample carries about 540,000 distinct CDR3 sequences, less than 15% of them seen once, and the ten largest clones take about 9.1%. Germline V gene data show CDR1 as MNHNS and CDR2 as SASEGT. There are 16 residues in the CDR3. As to time point: newly diagnosed GD, antithyroid drugs for less than 3 months. RNA from PBMCs was the source of the TCR library. The data were also submitted as part of a second study, on T cells in Graves' hyperthyroidism and ophthalmopathy. That paper notes: The study enrolled patients aged 18 to 65 with newly diagnosed hyperthyroidism of under 2 months' duration. In validation, the model predicted ophthalmopathy. These predictions came a median approximately six months before onset.

The V call is TRBV6-1, the J call TRBJ1-6, with 10 bases matching TRBD1. The origin of this receptor is a man aged 25-40 years with Graves disease. The input for sequencing was peripheral blood mononuclear cells (PBMCs), taken at new diagnosis, from a patient treated with antithyroid drugs. CDR3 amino acids: CASSEGDRGLNSPLHF. CDR3 in DNA: TGTGCCAGCAGCGAAGGGGACAGGGGCTTAAATTCACCCCTCCACTTT.